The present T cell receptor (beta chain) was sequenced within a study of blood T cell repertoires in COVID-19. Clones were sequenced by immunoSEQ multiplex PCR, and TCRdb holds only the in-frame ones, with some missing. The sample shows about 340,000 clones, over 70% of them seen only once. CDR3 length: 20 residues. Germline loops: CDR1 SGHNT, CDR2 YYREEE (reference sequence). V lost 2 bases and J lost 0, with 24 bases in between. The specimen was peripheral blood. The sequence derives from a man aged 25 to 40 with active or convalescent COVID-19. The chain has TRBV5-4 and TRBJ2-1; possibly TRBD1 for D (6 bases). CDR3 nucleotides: TGTGCCAGCAGCTTACAGGGTCCTTTCGATGGTCCTTCCTCCTACAATGAGCAGTTCTTC. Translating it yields CASSLQGPFDGPSSYNEQFF.